Listed below are T cell receptor beta chains from one sample, sequenced in a study of T-cell reconstitution after alpha-beta-depleted transplantation in children. TCRdb called the PCR reads again in MiXCR, with one record for every CDR3 protein. In the table there are over 85,000 distinct CDR3 sequences, under 9% of which are singletons. This specimen was PBMCs, taken before TCRalphabeta/CD19-depleted stem cell transplant. Receptor source: a boy younger than 10 with acute lymphoblastic leukemia, due to receive a stem cell transplant. Each CDR3 is given with its conserved first and last residue. The order of the fields is D gene, clone size, J gene, V gene, CDR3 protein, CDR3 DNA. The D gene is left open where the match is weak. Part of the rows lack a size; the others show once, few, many or a class for expanded clones.

d_gene: -; abundance: many; j_gene: TRBJ2-3; v_gene: TRBV7-2; CDR3aa: CASSLPPGDTQYF; CDR3nt: TGTGCCAGCAGCTTACCCCCGGGGGATACGCAGTATTTT
d_gene: TRBD2; abundance: many; j_gene: TRBJ2-3; v_gene: TRBV11-2; CDR3aa: CASSLDVAGGTDTQYF; CDR3nt: TGTGCCAGCAGCTTAGACGTAGCGGGGGGCACAGATACGCAGTATTTT
d_gene: -; abundance: -; j_gene: TRBJ2-1; v_gene: TRBV20-1; CDR3aa: CSARTADLTYNEQFF; CDR3nt: TGCAGTGCTAGAACAGCGGATCTCACCTACAATGAGCAGTTCTTC
d_gene: TRBD2; abundance: -; j_gene: TRBJ2-3; v_gene: TRBV2; CDR3aa: CASSEALAGTDTQYF; CDR3nt: TGTGCCAGCAGTGAAGCCCTAGCGGGCACAGATACGCAGTATTTT
d_gene: -; abundance: many; j_gene: TRBJ1-4; v_gene: TRBV20-1; CDR3aa: CSARDKGLNEKLFF; CDR3nt: TGCAGTGCTAGAGATAAGGGACTAAATGAAAAACTGTTTTTT
d_gene: TRBD2; abundance: many; j_gene: TRBJ2-3; v_gene: TRBV9; CDR3aa: CASSPSGGRGTDTQYF; CDR3nt: TGTGCCAGCAGCCCTTCGGGGGGGAGAGGCACAGATACGCAGTATTTT
d_gene: -; abundance: many; j_gene: TRBJ2-7; v_gene: TRBV3-1; CDR3aa: CATGKAGLRGYEQYF; CDR3nt: TGTGCCACTGGAAAAGCTGGGTTAAGAGGCTACGAGCAGTACTTC
d_gene: TRBD1; abundance: many; j_gene: TRBJ1-5; v_gene: TRBV20-1; CDR3aa: CSAGGTGNQPQHF; CDR3nt: TGCAGTGCCGGCGGGACAGGAAATCAGCCCCAGCATTTT
d_gene: -; abundance: many; j_gene: TRBJ2-5; v_gene: TRBV7-2; CDR3aa: CASSFESRETQYF; CDR3nt: TGTGCCAGCAGCTTCGAGAGTCGAGAGACCCAGTACTTC
d_gene: TRBD2; abundance: many; j_gene: TRBJ2-3; v_gene: TRBV7-9; CDR3aa: CASSPRLADTDTQYF; CDR3nt: TGTGCCAGCAGCCCCAGGCTAGCGGACACAGATACGCAGTATTTT
d_gene: -; abundance: many; j_gene: TRBJ2-7; v_gene: TRBV20-1; CDR3aa: CSASPLQGYEQYF; CDR3nt: TGCAGTGCTAGCCCCCTCCAGGGGTACGAGCAGTACTTC
d_gene: -; abundance: -; j_gene: TRBJ2-5; v_gene: TRBV7-3; CDR3aa: CASSLGTQETQYF; CDR3nt: TGTGCCAGCAGCTTAGGCACCCAAGAGACCCAGTACTTC
d_gene: -; abundance: many; j_gene: TRBJ2-7; v_gene: TRBV5-1; CDR3aa: CASSLGPGLPNEQYF; CDR3nt: TGCGCCAGCAGCTTGGGTCCGGGCCTTCCTAACGAGCAGTACTTC
d_gene: TRBD1; abundance: many; j_gene: TRBJ2-5; v_gene: TRBV4-1; CDR3aa: CASSPRGRGQFQETQYF; CDR3nt: TGCGCCAGCAGCCCGAGGGGCAGGGGGCAATTCCAAGAGACCCAGTACTTC
d_gene: -; abundance: few; j_gene: TRBJ1-3; v_gene: TRBV12-3/TRBV12-4; CDR3aa: CASSPRRQTSGNTIYF; CDR3nt: TGTGCCAGCAGTCCGCGCCGACAGACCTCTGGAAACACCATATATTTT
d_gene: TRBD1; abundance: many; j_gene: TRBJ2-7; v_gene: TRBV20-1; CDR3aa: CSVNRGIDEQYF; CDR3nt: TGCAGTGTCAACAGGGGCATCGACGAGCAGTACTTC
d_gene: -; abundance: few; j_gene: TRBJ2-7; v_gene: TRBV3-1; CDR3aa: CASSQAAGFPYEQYF; CDR3nt: TGTGCCAGCAGCCAAGCAGCAGGGTTTCCCTACGAGCAGTACTTC
d_gene: TRBD2; abundance: few; j_gene: TRBJ2-7; v_gene: TRBV9; CDR3aa: CASSPGLAGDEQYF; CDR3nt: TGTGCCAGCAGCCCGGGACTAGCGGGGGACGAGCAGTACTTC
d_gene: TRBD2; abundance: few; j_gene: TRBJ2-4; v_gene: TRBV20-1; CDR3aa: CCASWSSGDLAKNIQYF; CDR3nt: TGCTGTGCTAGTTGGTCTAGCGGGGACCTAGCCAAAAACATTCAGTACTTC
d_gene: TRBD1; abundance: -; j_gene: TRBJ1-4; v_gene: TRBV5-5; CDR3aa: CASSGGPGQGEKLFF; CDR3nt: TGTGCCAGCAGCGGTGGACCGGGACAGGGAGAAAAACTGTTTTTT
d_gene: -; abundance: -; j_gene: TRBJ1-1; v_gene: TRBV27; CDR3aa: CATRGETLNTEAFF; CDR3nt: TGTGCCACCCGAGGAGAGACTCTGAACACTGAAGCTTTCTTT
d_gene: -; abundance: many; j_gene: TRBJ1-4; v_gene: TRBV3-1; CDR3aa: CASRRQGATNEKLFF; CDR3nt: TGTGCCAGCAGACGCCAGGGTGCAACTAATGAAAAACTGTTTTTT
d_gene: -; abundance: few; j_gene: TRBJ2-7; v_gene: TRBV27; CDR3aa: CASSWVGSYEQYF; CDR3nt: TGTGCCAGCTCCTGGGTGGGCTCCTACGAGCAGTACTTC
d_gene: TRBD1; abundance: -; j_gene: TRBJ2-7; v_gene: TRBV7-9; CDR3aa: CASSLPPGQGYSYEQYF; CDR3nt: TGTGCCAGCAGCTTGCCCCCGGGACAGGGTTATTCCTACGAGCAGTACTTC
d_gene: -; abundance: -; j_gene: TRBJ1-3; v_gene: TRBV11-2; CDR3aa: CASSPYRPGNTIYF; CDR3nt: TGTGCCAGCAGCCCCTATCGTCCCGGAAACACCATATATTTT
d_gene: TRBD1; abundance: few; j_gene: TRBJ1-6; v_gene: TRBV12-3/TRBV12-4; CDR3aa: CASSPGTGGYNSPLHF; CDR3nt: TGTGCCAGCAGCCCGGGAACAGGGGGCTATAATTCACCCCTCCACTTT